The clone carrying this T cell receptor beta chain was seen only a few times. These data come from a study of blood T cell repertoires in COVID-19. The authors' processing: Estimation of nucleated cell counts relied on the amplification of reference gene primers. Assay: immunoSEQ multiplex PCR; the TCRdb copy retains only in-frame clones and omits some. Clonal size and the V and J genes are those of that table, whereas D and trimming came from the DNA. In the table there are 250,000 to 350,000 clones, about nine tenths of which are singletons. J lost 0 bases, V lost 3 bases, and 12 bases had no gene match. CDR1 and CDR2 (germline): SGHDT, YYEEEE. This CDR3 has 17 amino acids.

This TCR came from a woman between 50 and 59 years old who had recovered from COVID-19. The chain links TRBV5-6 to TRBJ2-7; 7 positions agree with TRBD1. Sequencing used peripheral blood. CDR3 bases: TGTGCCAGCAGCTCGGCTAGATCCAGGGGGTACTCCTACGAGCAGTACTTC. Amino acids: CASSSARSRGYSYEQYF. Looking up the rest from reference TRBV5-6 and TRBJ2-7 gives the full variable domain: DAGVTQSPTHLIKTRGQQVTLRCSPKSGHDTVSWYQQALGQGPQFIFQYYEEEERQRGNFPDRFSGHQFPNYSSELNVNALLLGDSALYLCASSSARSRGYSYEQYFGPGTRLTVT.